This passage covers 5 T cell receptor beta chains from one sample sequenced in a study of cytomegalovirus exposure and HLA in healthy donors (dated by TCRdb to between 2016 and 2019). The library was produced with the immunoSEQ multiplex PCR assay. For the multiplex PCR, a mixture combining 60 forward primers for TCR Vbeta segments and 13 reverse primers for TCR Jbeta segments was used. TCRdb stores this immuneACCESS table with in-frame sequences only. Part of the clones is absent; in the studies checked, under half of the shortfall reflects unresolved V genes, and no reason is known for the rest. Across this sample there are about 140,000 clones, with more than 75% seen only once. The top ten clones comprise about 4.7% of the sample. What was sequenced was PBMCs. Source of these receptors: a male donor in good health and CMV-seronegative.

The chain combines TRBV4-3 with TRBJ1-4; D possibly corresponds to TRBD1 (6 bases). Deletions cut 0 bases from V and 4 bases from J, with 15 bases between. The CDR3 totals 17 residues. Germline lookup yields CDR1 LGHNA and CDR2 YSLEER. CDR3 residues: CASSQDRGSLGNEKLFF. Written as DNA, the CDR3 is TGCGCCAGCAGCCAAGATAGGGGGTCTTTGGGTAATGAAAAACTGTTTTTT.

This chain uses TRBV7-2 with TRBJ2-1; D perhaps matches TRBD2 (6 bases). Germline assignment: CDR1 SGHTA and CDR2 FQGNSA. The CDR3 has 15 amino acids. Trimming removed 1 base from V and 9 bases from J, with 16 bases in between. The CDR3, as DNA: TGTGCCAGCAGCTTAGGTGCCTGGGGGGAAACTGAGCAGTTCTTC. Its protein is CASSLGAWGETEQFF.

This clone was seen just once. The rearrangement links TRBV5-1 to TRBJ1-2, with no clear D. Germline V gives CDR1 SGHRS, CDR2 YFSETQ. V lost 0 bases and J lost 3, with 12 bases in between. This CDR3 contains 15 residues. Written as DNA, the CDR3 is TGCGCCAGCAGCTTGGCCGGGGATTCGGACTATGGCTACACCTTC. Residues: CASSLAGDSDYGYTF.

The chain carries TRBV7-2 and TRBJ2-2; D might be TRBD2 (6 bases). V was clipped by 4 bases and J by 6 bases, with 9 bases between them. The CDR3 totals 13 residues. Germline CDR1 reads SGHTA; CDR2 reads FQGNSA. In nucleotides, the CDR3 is TGTGCCAGCAGCTCGGCGGGGTCCGGGGAGCTGTTTTTT. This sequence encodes CASSSAGSGELFF.

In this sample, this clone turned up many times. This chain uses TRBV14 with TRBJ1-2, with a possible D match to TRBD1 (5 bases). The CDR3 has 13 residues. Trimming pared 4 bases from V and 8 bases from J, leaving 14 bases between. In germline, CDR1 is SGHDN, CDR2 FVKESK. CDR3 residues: CASSRSGTHGYTF. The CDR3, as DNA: TGTGCCAGCAGCCGCTCCGGGACTCACGGCTACACCTTC.